The T cell receptor (beta chain) described here comes from a study of blood T cell repertoires in COVID-19 (dated by TCRdb to 2018 to 2020). In the study overall: Samples from collaborators originated in the United States, Italy and Spain and spanned both the acute and convalescent phases of COVID-19. The material from the prospective study consisted of cDNA or gDNA derived from T cells, B-cell-depleted T cells, or PBMCs. The samples were drawn from the first 160 participants of the ongoing ImmuneRACE study and from more than 1,000 subjects provided by 6 global collaborators. A freely available public database, intended as a resource for researchers studying the immune response to SARS-CoV-2, is where the repertoires were released. Sample metadata almost always included a de-identified subject ID, COVID-19 status, age in years and sex. Where available, HLA class I and class II types were taken from metadata supplied by the sample provider and were not determined by assay-based typing. The dataset comprised deeply sampled blood TCRbeta repertoires from subjects exposed to, actively infected with, or recovered from COVID-19.

Overall study results and their limits: The amount of clinical and demographic metadata varied by source and participant and was provided uncurated.

One collaborating source in Seattle enrolled patients while the patients were actively infected and followed the patients over time throughout the course of disease. Each collaborating institution followed its own protocols to collect whole blood in K2EDTA tubes. Collaborator samples were shipped for TCRbeta analysis as frozen whole blood, isolated PBMCs, or DNA extracted from either sample type. The immunoSEQ Assay, a bias-controlled multiplex PCR, was used to amplify TCRbeta CDR3 regions from genomic DNA. From the authors' description of their analysis: The number of nucleated cells in each sample was estimated by amplification of reference gene primers within the assay. To quantify the absolute abundance of each unique TCRbeta CDR3 rearrangement, sequence reads were collapsed and filtered. For each sample, productive Simpson clonality was calculated as the square root of Simpson's diversity index over productive rearrangements. TCRdb re-hosts the immuneACCESS table, in-frame sequences only. Its copies lack some clones; in the studies checked, an unresolved V gene accounts for under half of them, and the cause for the rest is not known. V, J and clone size are taken as reported in that table, and D and trimming were inferred from the DNA itself. Here the sample has 60,000 to 65,000 clones; 75% to 85% occur a single time. The ten biggest clones cover more than 8.5% of the sample.

Notes on this clone: The target of this receptor is not known. Base quality data are lacking; no much larger clone is found one base away.

The CDR3, from cysteine to phenylalanine, totals 15 residues. The read is trimmed to its CDR3 DNA, 45 bases read in frame from base 1. V gives up 5 bases and J gives up 7 bases, and the segment between their germline ends measures 20 bases. Looking up the germline V gene yields CDR1 MDHEN and CDR2 SYDVKM. The clonotype originates from a middle-aged man with COVID-19, enrolled during active disease. Sequencing used peripheral blood. The sequence is built from TRBV28 and TRBJ1-2; the D segment could be TRBD1, given 6 matching bases. This receptor carries the CDR3 CASSPGDRNIRGYTF. The nucleotides are TGTGCCAGCAGTCCAGGGGACCGCAACATTCGTGGCTACACCTTC.